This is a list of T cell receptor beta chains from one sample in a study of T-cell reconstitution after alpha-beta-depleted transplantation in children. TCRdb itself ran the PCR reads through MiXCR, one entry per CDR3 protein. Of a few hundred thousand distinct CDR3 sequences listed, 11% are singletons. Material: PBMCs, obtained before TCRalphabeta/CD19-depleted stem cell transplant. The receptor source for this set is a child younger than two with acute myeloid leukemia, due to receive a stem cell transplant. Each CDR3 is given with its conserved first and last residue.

CDR3 protein: CASSLAGETYEQYF; V gene: TRBV7-9; J gene: TRBJ2-7
CDR3 protein: CASSLVGYLNEQFF; V gene: TRBV25-1; J gene: TRBJ2-1
CDR3 protein: CVSSLSLTYEQYF; V gene: TRBV28; J gene: TRBJ2-7
CDR3 protein: CSARREGAFIYEQYF; V gene: TRBV20-1; J gene: TRBJ2-7
CDR3 protein: CSARVSPFDNEQFF; V gene: TRBV20-1; J gene: TRBJ2-1
CDR3 protein: CAISGKAGITGELFF; V gene: TRBV10-3; J gene: TRBJ2-2
CDR3 protein: CASSSRLAGGGETQYF; V gene: TRBV7-2; J gene: TRBJ2-5
CDR3 protein: CASRSNPGTGGPGELFF; V gene: TRBV12-3/TRBV12-4; J gene: TRBJ2-2
CDR3 protein: CASSFFGTGEGETQYF; V gene: TRBV5-1; J gene: TRBJ2-5
CDR3 protein: CASSSHMNTEAFF; V gene: TRBV28; J gene: TRBJ1-1
CDR3 protein: CASSGKGGGEQFF; V gene: TRBV12-3/TRBV12-4; J gene: TRBJ2-1
CDR3 protein: CASSASTDSEKLFF; V gene: TRBV6-4; J gene: TRBJ1-4
CDR3 protein: CASRLYSTDTQYF; V gene: TRBV7-8; J gene: TRBJ2-3
CDR3 protein: CASSSDSLLGYTF; V gene: TRBV6-5; J gene: TRBJ1-2
CDR3 protein: CASSGMMDRSYNEQFF; V gene: TRBV27; J gene: TRBJ2-1
CDR3 protein: CASSPDTSYEQYF; V gene: TRBV28; J gene: TRBJ2-7
CDR3 protein: CASSLRSEIGPESFF; V gene: TRBV12-3/TRBV12-4; J gene: TRBJ1-1
CDR3 protein: CASSQAGAAYNEQFF; V gene: TRBV7-2; J gene: TRBJ2-1
CDR3 protein: CATRLVETQYF; V gene: TRBV25-1; J gene: TRBJ2-5
CDR3 protein: CSARDPTHNEQFF; V gene: TRBV20-1; J gene: TRBJ2-1
CDR3 protein: CASSVIVWDEQFF; V gene: TRBV2; J gene: TRBJ2-1
CDR3 protein: CASSTGPGDTQYF; V gene: TRBV5-1; J gene: TRBJ2-3
CDR3 protein: CASSYGTGESFGKAFF; V gene: TRBV27; J gene: TRBJ1-1
CDR3 protein: CASSYDAWGDTQYF; V gene: TRBV6-2/TRBV6-3; J gene: TRBJ2-3
CDR3 protein: CAISDDRSGANVLTF; V gene: TRBV10-3; J gene: TRBJ2-6
CDR3 protein: CASSLDRLYGYTF; V gene: TRBV5-1; J gene: TRBJ1-2
CDR3 protein: CSASPLAAVNTGELFF; V gene: TRBV20-1; J gene: TRBJ2-2
CDR3 protein: CASSQDFAGVEGTDTQYF; V gene: TRBV3-1; J gene: TRBJ2-3
CDR3 protein: CASSEDRTEAFF; V gene: TRBV13; J gene: TRBJ1-1
CDR3 protein: CASSLAQVNGYTF; V gene: TRBV7-9; J gene: TRBJ1-2
CDR3 protein: CASSIARRRGAAFF; V gene: TRBV19; J gene: TRBJ1-1
CDR3 protein: CASSPRQGQHQPQHF; V gene: TRBV2; J gene: TRBJ1-5
CDR3 protein: CATSDPASGGLNEQFF; V gene: TRBV24-1; J gene: TRBJ2-1
CDR3 protein: CASSLYGGGFYNEQFF; V gene: TRBV7-2; J gene: TRBJ2-1
CDR3 protein: CSARGLLNTGELFF; V gene: TRBV20-1; J gene: TRBJ2-2
CDR3 protein: CSAGVHEQYF; V gene: TRBV29-1; J gene: TRBJ2-7
CDR3 protein: CASSSLGTAEQYF; V gene: TRBV7-6; J gene: TRBJ2-7
CDR3 protein: CASSPRDSYEQYF; V gene: TRBV18; J gene: TRBJ2-7
CDR3 protein: CASSLDEGNTEAFF; V gene: TRBV11-2; J gene: TRBJ1-1
CDR3 protein: CASSSSGSGTQYF; V gene: TRBV7-6; J gene: TRBJ2-5
CDR3 protein: CASSSTPRTDTQYF; V gene: TRBV7-2; J gene: TRBJ2-3
CDR3 protein: CASSFWYSHSYNEQFF; V gene: TRBV11-2; J gene: TRBJ2-1
CDR3 protein: CASSPTGLRSPLHF; V gene: TRBV7-6; J gene: TRBJ1-6
CDR3 protein: CASSYDRLITEAFF; V gene: TRBV6-5; J gene: TRBJ1-1